Following are 17 T cell receptor beta chains from one sample sequenced in a study of T cell repertoires in cytomegalovirus infection. Each CDR3 protein gets one entry after TCRdb re-called the reads with MiXCR. The data show roughly 280,000 distinct CDR3 sequences, 9.1% seen once. Material: PBMCs. The source is a human donor in good health (CMV status not recorded). Some clones in this sample may be carry-over from other donors' samples.

This clonotype has a count of ten or more. The chain couples TRBV7-2 to TRBJ2-5; no clear D. The germline gives CDR1 SGHTA, CDR2 FQGNSA. There are 15 residues in the CDR3. The V end was cut by 5 bases, the J end by 1 base, with 14 bases between. CDR3 protein: CASSPTLVPQETQYF. CDR3 DNA: TGTGCCAGCAGCCCGACGTTGGTACCCCAAGAGACCCAGTACTTC.

A remark on this clonotype: A single base separates this from a much larger clone, so it may be a read error. The V call is TRBV28, the J call TRBJ2-5; D remains unclear. Germline CDR1 reads MDHEN; CDR2 reads SYDVKM. The CDR3 consists of 13 residues. V shed 0 bases and J shed 4 bases, with 6 bases lying between them. CDR3 nucleotide sequence: TGTGCCAGCAGTTTATGGCTTGGAGAGACCCAGTACTTC. Encoded protein: CASSLWLGETQYF.

This clonotype has at least ten counts. The CDR3 region has the DNA TGTGCCAGCAGACGCACGGGACAGGGAAATCAGCCCCAGCATTTT. It specifies CASRRTGQGNQPQHF. This sequence joins TRBV6-1 and TRBJ1-5; 9 positions agree with TRBD1. CDR3 length: 15 amino acids. CDR1 is MNHNS and CDR2 is SASEGT in the germline V gene. Germline trimming cut 6 bases from V and 4 bases from J; bases unmatched to any gene: 7.

The V call is TRBV7-8, the J call TRBJ2-2; D gene unclear. Germline V gene data show CDR1 as SGHVS and CDR2 as FQNEAQ. V gave up 4 bases and J gave up 7 bases, with 4 bases separating them. The CDR3 spans 11 residues. The DNA for the CDR3 is TGTGCCAGCAGCTATGGCGGGGAGCTGTTTTTT. It yields the protein CASSYGGELFF.

The chain combines TRBV12-3 or TRBV12-4 with TRBJ2-2; no definite D call. This CDR3 region has 12 residues. Deletions cut 6 bases from V and 5 bases from J, with 7 bases between. CDR3 coding DNA: TGTGCCAGCAGCCCCTGGACCGGGGAGCTGTTTTTT. It translates to CASSPWTGELFF.

This clonotype appeared many times. V gene TRBV20-1 combines with J gene TRBJ2-3, with D possibly being TRBD1 or TRBD2 (6 bases each). V was cut by 3 bases and J by 2 bases, with 12 bases left in between. The CDR3 covers 14 residues. Germline lookup yields CDR1 DFQATT and CDR2 SNEGSKA (reference sequence). CDR3 sequence: CSARRGDFTDTQYF. The CDR3 nucleotides read TGCAGTGCTAGGAGGGGGGATTTCACAGATACGCAGTATTTT.

This clonotype was detected a few times. The V gene is TRBV12-3 or TRBV12-4, the J gene TRBJ2-6; D is uncertain. There are 17 residues in the CDR3. Trimming removed 3 bases from V and 0 bases from J, with 12 bases in between. CDR3 sequence (DNA): TGTGCCAGCAGTTTTTTTTTGGGCGGCTCTGGGGCCAACGTCCTGACTTTC. Residues: CASSFFLGGSGANVLTF.

The CDR3 spells CASSLERQRNTEAFF. In DNA form, the CDR3 reads TGTGCCAGCAGCTTAGAACGACAGAGGAACACTGAAGCTTTCTTT. This chain joins TRBV11-2 and TRBJ1-1; possibly TRBD1 for D (5 bases). Germline V gene sequence: CDR1 SGHAT, CDR2 FQNNGV. V was shortened by 0 bases and J by 1 base, with 9 bases between the two germline ends. The CDR3 length is 15 residues.

The chain has TRBV7-9 and TRBJ2-1; no clear D gene. With 4 bases removed from V and 14 bases from J, the gap between germline ends came to 12 bases. Germline CDR1 SEHNR, CDR2 FQNEAQ (reference sequence). This CDR3 contains 11 residues. As DNA, the CDR3 is TGTGCCAGCAGCTCTAGGGTTGAAGAGTTCTTC. This encodes CASSSRVEEFF. Full variable domain (missing parts from reference TRBV7-9 and TRBJ2-1): DTGVSQNPRHKITKRGQNVTFRCDPISEHNRLYWYRQTLGQGPEFLTYFQNEAQLEKSRLLSDRFSAERPKGSFSTLEIQRTEQGDSAMYLCASSSRVEEFFGPGTRLTVL.

This clonotype was seen many times. The V and J genes are TRBV6-2 or TRBV6-3 and TRBJ1-1; 7 nucleotides agree with TRBD1. The CDR3 is made up of 20 amino acids. Germline V gives CDR1 MNHEY, CDR2 SVGEGT. The V and J ends lost 2 bases and 0 bases, in that order; junction bases with no gene match: 18. CDR3 in DNA: TGTGCCAGCAGTTACACTGAGGTTCGGGGACAGTCGGGAATGAACACTGAAGCTTTCTTT. Encoded protein: CASSYTEVRGQSGMNTEAFF.

This clonotype was observed a handful of times. J is TRBJ2-3 and V is TRBV5-1; D is ambiguous. Trimming removed 4 bases at V and 2 bases at J, with 11 bases between. This CDR3 region has 14 residues. CDR1 is SGHRS and CDR2 is YFSETQ in the germline V gene. CDR3 sequence reads: CASSNPDPTDTQYF. CDR3 in DNA: TGCGCCAGCAGCAACCCTGACCCCACAGATACGCAGTATTTT.

V is TRBV20-1 and J is TRBJ1-5; D is uncertain. In germline, CDR1 is DFQATT, CDR2 SNEGSKA (reference sequence). Deletions cut 0 bases from V and 2 bases from J, with 5 bases between. This CDR3 region has 13 residues. CDR3 loop: CSARESGNQPQHF. CDR3 coding DNA: TGCAGTGCTAGAGAGTCGGGCAATCAGCCCCAGCATTTT.

The chain is built from TRBV5-1 and TRBJ2-1; perhaps TRBD2 as D (5 bases). Looked up from germline, CDR1 is SGHRS and CDR2 is YFSETQ. With 2 bases removed from V and 2 bases from J, the gap between germline ends came to 11 bases. The CDR3 has 15 amino acids. The CDR3: CASSLVGEPYNEQFF. The CDR3 coding sequence is TGCGCCAGCAGCTTAGTCGGGGAGCCCTACAATGAGCAGTTCTTC.

This clonotype came up many times. The genes are TRBV6-1 and TRBJ1-1; 7 nucleotides match TRBD1. CDR3 size: 11 residues. The trim removed 3 bases at V and 10 bases at J, leaving 2 bases unmatched. Germline lookup yields CDR1 MNHNS and CDR2 SASEGT. CDR3 DNA sequence: TGTGCCAGCAGTGAGACAGGGAGAGCTTTCTTT. Translated, it gives CASSETGRAFF.

In its sample, this clonotype was seen many times. The rearrangement joins TRBV7-2 to TRBJ2-3; 14 bases are shared with TRBD2. V dropped 5 bases and J dropped 9; count of bases not matched to a gene: 13. CDR3 length: 17 residues. Germline loops: CDR1 SGHTA, CDR2 FQGNSA. CDR3 sequence reads: CASSTLGLAGVQGTQYF. The CDR3 nucleotides are TGTGCCAGCAGCACCCTGGGACTAGCGGGGGTTCAAGGGACGCAGTATTTT.

Ten or more counts support this clonotype. This sequence joins TRBV12-3 or TRBV12-4 and TRBJ2-1; 14 nucleotides agree with TRBD2. CDR3 length: 17 residues. Losses at the gene ends were 6 bases for V and 6 bases for J; bases not matched to a gene: 10. The CDR3 sequence is CASSLSTGLAGGNEQFF. CDR3 bases: TGTGCCAGCAGCCTCTCAACCGGACTAGCGGGGGGCAATGAGCAGTTCTTC.

This chain joins TRBV6-2 or TRBV6-3 and TRBJ2-7, with D hard to call. The germline V and J ends were trimmed by 0 bases and 0 bases, with 6 bases remaining between them. CDR3 length: 14 amino acids. The germline gives CDR1 MNHEY, CDR2 SVGEGT. CDR3 in DNA: TGTGCCAGCAGTTACTCGTGGGACTCCTACGAGCAGTACTTC. It encodes CASSYSWDSYEQYF.